Listed below are T cell receptor beta chains from one sample, sequenced in a study of T cell repertoires in cytomegalovirus infection. No antigen has been assigned to these receptors. Via MiXCR, TCRdb re-called the reads, giving one row per CDR3 protein. The sample lists roughly 920,000 distinct CDR3 sequences, approximately 31% occurring once. Sequencing was performed on cultured CD8+ T cells from PBMCs, taken from culture after CMV antigen stimulation. Source of these receptors: a human donor in good health (CMV status not recorded). Some clones in this sample may be carry-over from other donors' samples. Both conserved end residues are part of each CDR3. D genes are given only for firm matches. Only some rows state a clone size, as once, few, many or a class for expanded clones.

clone_size j_call cdr3_length d_call v_call cdr3_aa cdr3_nt
- TRBJ1-2 14 - TRBV4-2 CASSQEIAGYGYTF TGTGCCAGCAGCCAAGAGATCGCAGGCTATGGCTACACCTTC
few TRBJ2-2 16 - TRBV7-3 CASSTLDRANTGELFF TGTGCCAGCAGCACTTTGGACAGAGCGAACACCGGGGAGCTGTTTTTT
few TRBJ2-2 16 TRBD2 TRBV6-2/TRBV6-3 CASRGLGTLDTGELFF TGTGCCAGCAGGGGACTAGGGACACTGGACACCGGGGAGCTGTTTTTT
- TRBJ1-2 18 TRBD1 TRBV7-2 CASSFQGQVRSANYGYTF TGTGCCAGCAGCTTCCAGGGACAGGTTCGTTCCGCCAACTATGGCTACACCTTC
- TRBJ2-2 13 - TRBV10-3 CAILRGDAGELFF TGTGCCATCCTGAGGGGCGATGCCGGGGAGCTGTTTTTT
few TRBJ1-2 15 TRBD1 TRBV6-2/TRBV6-3 CASSYSTGANYGYTF TGTGCCAGCAGTTACTCGACAGGGGCTAACTATGGCTACACCTTC
once TRBJ2-1 15 - TRBV7-6 CASSLGGGRANEQFF TGTGCTAGCAGCTTAGGTGGGGGAAGGGCCAATGAGCAGTTCTTC
few TRBJ2-3 12 - TRBV7-9 CASSSIPDTQYF TGTGCCAGCAGCTCAATCCCAGATACGCAGTATTTT
many TRBJ1-4 16 - TRBV7-9 CASSEVQSATNEKLFF TGTGCCAGCAGCGAAGTACAGTCTGCAACTAATGAAAAACTGTTTTTT
once TRBJ2-1 17 TRBD1 TRBV12-3/TRBV12-4 CTSSFLSDRGSYNEQFF TGTACCAGCAGTTTCCTATCGGACAGGGGTTCCTACAATGAGCAGTTCTTC
- TRBJ2-2 13 - TRBV19 CASSIRVTGELFF TGTGCCAGTAGTATACGAGTCACCGGGGAGCTGTTTTTT
- TRBJ2-3 16 - TRBV6-2/TRBV6-3 CASSRPKAFSTDTQYF TGTGCCAGCAGTCGACCGAAAGCCTTTAGCACAGATACGCAGTATTTT
- TRBJ1-5 14 - TRBV24-1 CATSDPRVDQPQHF TGTGCCACCAGTGACCCCAGGGTGGATCAGCCCCAGCATTTT
- TRBJ1-4 14 - TRBV12-3/TRBV12-4 CASSLTGPNEKLFF TGTGCCAGCAGCCTCACGGGGCCTAATGAAAAACTGTTTTTT
- TRBJ2-2 16 TRBD1 TRBV25-1 CASSRPGTGVTGELFF TGTGCCAGCAGTAGACCCGGGACAGGGGTCACCGGGGAGCTGTTTTTT
- TRBJ1-1 15 - TRBV6-6 CASSYSTGGITEAFF TGTGCCAGCAGTTACTCTACGGGCGGGATCACTGAAGCTTTCTTT
few TRBJ2-3 14 - TRBV24-1 CATSPPGARDTQYF TGTGCCACCAGCCCCCCGGGGGCTCGGGATACGCAGTATTTT
- TRBJ2-1 13 - TRBV6-5 CASSWAPVNEQFF TGTGCCAGCAGTTGGGCACCCGTAAATGAGCAGTTCTTC
- TRBJ2-7 13 - TRBV6-5 CASSRPGLYEQYF TGTGCCAGCAGTAGACCAGGGCTCTACGAGCAGTACTTC
- TRBJ2-5 15 TRBD2 TRBV19 CASTLAGGREETQYF TGTGCCAGTACCCTAGCGGGGGGGCGAGAAGAGACCCAGTACTTC
few TRBJ1-4 12 - TRBV13 CASSLSTEKLFF TGTGCCAGCAGCTTATCGACCGAAAAACTGTTTTTT
- TRBJ2-3 15 TRBD1 TRBV10-2 CASQHTGGLADTQYF TGCGCGAGTCAGCATACAGGGGGCCTGGCAGATACGCAGTATTTT
- TRBJ2-3 15 - TRBV27 CASSFRAGGTDTQYF TGTGCCAGCAGTTTTAGAGCCGGTGGCACAGATACGCAGTATTTT
- TRBJ2-1 14 - TRBV20-1 CSASYRSSYNEQFF TGCAGTGCTAGTTATAGGAGCTCCTACAATGAGCAGTTCTTC
few TRBJ1-1 11 - TRBV19 CASTPGGEAFF TGTGCCAGTACCCCGGGTGGTGAAGCTTTCTTT
- TRBJ2-1 14 - TRBV20-1 CSAGAGTDYNEQFF TGCAGTGCTGGGGCCGGGACGGACTACAATGAGCAGTTCTTC
- TRBJ2-2 15 TRBD1 TRBV15 CATSWDRGWTGELFF TGTGCCACCAGCTGGGACAGGGGCTGGACCGGGGAGCTGTTTTTT
- TRBJ2-3 16 TRBD2 TRBV20-1 CSARDPERDFTDTQYF TGCAGTGCTAGAGATCCCGAGCGGGACTTCACAGATACGCAGTATTTT
few TRBJ2-3 19 TRBD2 TRBV4-1 CASSQEEASGGSSTDTQYF TGCGCCAGCAGCCAAGAAGAGGCTAGCGGGGGGTCTAGCACAGATACGCAGTATTTT
few TRBJ1-5 19 TRBD1 TRBV6-7 CASSYGFWDRDCGNQPQHF TGTGCCAGCAGTTACGGTTTTTGGGACAGGGATTGCGGCAATCAGCCCCAGCATTTT
few TRBJ2-7 14 - TRBV10-2 CASSESTGSHEQYF TGCGCCAGCAGTGAGTCAACCGGGTCCCACGAGCAGTACTTC
few TRBJ2-2 15 - TRBV12-3/TRBV12-4 CASSFVARVAGELFF TGTGCCAGCAGTTTTGTAGCAAGGGTCGCCGGGGAGCTGTTTTTT
many TRBJ2-5 19 TRBD2 TRBV7-6 CASSPLAGGHRSLQETQYF TGTGCCAGCAGCCCACTAGCGGGGGGTCATCGCTCACTTCAAGAGACCCAGTACTTC
- TRBJ2-1 16 - TRBV27 CASSLSGGKGYNEQFF TGTGCCAGCAGTTTATCGGGGGGAAAGGGCTACAATGAGCAGTTCTTC
- TRBJ2-7 14 - TRBV19 CASSIGDRTYEQYF TGTGCCAGTAGTATAGGAGACAGAACCTACGAGCAGTACTTC
few TRBJ1-2 15 TRBD1 TRBV29-1 CSVESWTGSYYGYTF TGCAGCGTTGAATCCTGGACAGGGTCGTACTATGGCTACACCTTC
- TRBJ2-3 22 TRBD2 TRBV6-1 CASSEELAWTSGGVDGTDTQYF TGTGCCAGCAGTGAAGAACTAGCTTGGACTAGCGGGGGGGTGGACGGGACAGATACGCAGTATTTT
- TRBJ2-1 12 - TRBV6-1 CASSERKGEQFF TGTGCCAGCAGTGAAAGGAAGGGTGAGCAGTTCTTC
- TRBJ2-2 17 TRBD1 TRBV9 CASSVARTGFNTGELFF TGTGCCAGCAGCGTAGCCCGGACAGGGTTTAACACCGGGGAGCTGTTTTTT
few TRBJ2-1 14 - TRBV6-2/TRBV6-3 CASSYSNNYNEQFF TGTGCCAGCAGTTACTCGAACAACTACAATGAGCAGTTCTTC
many TRBJ2-1 15 TRBD2 TRBV12-3/TRBV12-4 CASSGSGGLYNEQFF TGTGCCAGCAGTGGTAGCGGGGGCCTATACAATGAGCAGTTCTTC
- TRBJ2-5 12 TRBD1 TRBV29-1 CSVGDREETQYF TGCAGCGTTGGGGACAGGGAGGAGACCCAGTACTTC
many TRBJ2-7 17 TRBD1 TRBV12-5 CASGLVGSGQGKNEQYF TGTGCTAGTGGTTTGGTCGGCTCGGGACAGGGAAAGAATGAGCAGTACTTC
- TRBJ2-1 13 TRBD1 TRBV20-1 CSAMGQPGGEQFF TGCAGTGCGATGGGACAGCCAGGGGGTGAGCAGTTCTTC
- TRBJ2-1 15 TRBD2 TRBV27 CASSASGGGNNEQFF TGTGCCAGCAGTGCTAGCGGGGGGGGCAACAATGAGCAGTTCTTC
- TRBJ1-2 14 - TRBV13 CASSPNGIRYGYTF TGTGCCAGCAGCCCGAACGGGATACGGTATGGCTACACCTTC
few TRBJ1-4 13 - TRBV12-3/TRBV12-4 CASRQEINEKLFF TGTGCCAGCCGACAGGAGATTAATGAAAAACTGTTTTTT
many TRBJ2-3 16 - TRBV7-3 CASSLDRGPTTDTQYF TGTGCCAGCAGCTTAGATCGGGGGCCGACCACAGATACGCAGTATTTT
many TRBJ1-5 15 - TRBV7-3 CASSLLGGPNQPQHF TGTGCCAGCAGCCTCCTCGGGGGGCCCAATCAGCCCCAGCATTTT
- TRBJ1-4 14 - TRBV7-9 CASSNSGGDEKLFF TGTGCCAGCAGCAACAGTGGCGGGGATGAAAAACTGTTTTTT
- TRBJ2-5 14 TRBD2 TRBV27 CANSTGRVQETQYF TGTGCCAACAGTACCGGGAGGGTGCAAGAGACCCAGTACTTC
many TRBJ2-1 16 TRBD2 TRBV7-6 CASSSQLAGGDNEQFF TGTGCCAGCAGCTCGCAATTAGCGGGGGGAGACAATGAGCAGTTCTTC
- TRBJ1-6 15 TRBD1 TRBV7-2 CASSNWDRDGSPLHF TGTGCCAGCAGCAACTGGGACAGGGATGGTTCACCCCTCCACTTT
few TRBJ1-1 14 - TRBV27 CASRSAVSNTEAFF TGTGCCAGCAGATCGGCGGTTTCGAATACTGAAGCTTTCTTT
many TRBJ2-1 16 TRBD2 TRBV7-2 CASSLTGLAMIDEQFF TGTGCCAGCAGCCTTACGGGACTAGCGATGATTGATGAGCAGTTCTTC
- TRBJ2-1 11 - TRBV5-6 CASSWAVEQFF TGTGCCAGCAGCTGGGCAGTTGAGCAGTTCTTC
- TRBJ1-1 15 TRBD1 TRBV7-9 CASSQPTGGVGEAFF TGTGCCAGCAGTCAACCAACAGGGGGTGTTGGTGAAGCTTTCTTT
- TRBJ2-3 16 TRBD2 TRBV6-2/TRBV6-3 CASSALLAGGPDTQYF TGTGCCAGCAGTGCCCTCCTAGCGGGGGGGCCGGATACGCAGTATTTT
- TRBJ2-3 14 - TRBV7-9 CASSQDQPTDTQYF TGTGCCAGCAGCCAAGACCAACCCACAGATACGCAGTATTTT
few TRBJ2-5 15 TRBD2 TRBV12-3/TRBV12-4 CASSSSGGAAETQYF TGTGCCAGCAGTTCTAGCGGGGGGGCCGCGGAGACCCAGTACTTC